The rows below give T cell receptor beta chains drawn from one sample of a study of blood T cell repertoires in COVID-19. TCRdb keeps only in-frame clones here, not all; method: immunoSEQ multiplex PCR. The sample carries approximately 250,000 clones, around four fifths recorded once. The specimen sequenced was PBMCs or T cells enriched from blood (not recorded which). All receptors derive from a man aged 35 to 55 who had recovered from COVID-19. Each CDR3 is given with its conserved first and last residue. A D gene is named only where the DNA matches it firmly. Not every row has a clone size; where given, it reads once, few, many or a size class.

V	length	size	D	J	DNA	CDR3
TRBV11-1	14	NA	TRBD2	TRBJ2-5	TGTGCCAGCAGTCCGTCTAGCGGGGGGGGCACCCAGTACTTC	CASSPSSGGGTQYF
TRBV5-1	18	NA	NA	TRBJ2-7	TGCGCCAGCAGCTTGGGCCCAGGGGGGATGCCCCTGGGCTACGAGCAGTACTTC	CASSLGPGGMPLGYEQYF
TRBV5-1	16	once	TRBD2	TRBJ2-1	TGCGCCAGCAGCCCGGACGGGGGGTACTCCTACAATGAGCAGTTCTTC	CASSPDGGYSYNEQFF
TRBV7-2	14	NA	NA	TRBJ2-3	TGTGCCAGCAGCCCGACAGCTAGCACAGATACGCAGTATTTT	CASSPTASTDTQYF
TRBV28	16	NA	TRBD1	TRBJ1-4	TGTGCCAGCAGTCCCATCCCGCAGGGGGAAAATGAAAAACTGTTTTTT	CASSPIPQGENEKLFF
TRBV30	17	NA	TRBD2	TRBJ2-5	TGTGCCTGGAGTCTACTAGCGGGTTTGGGGATCCAAGAGACCCAGTACTTC	CAWSLLAGLGIQETQYF
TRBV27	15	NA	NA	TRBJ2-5	TGTGCCAGCAGTTCGACAGGCCTCGGGGAAGAGACCCAGTACTTC	CASSSTGLGEETQYF
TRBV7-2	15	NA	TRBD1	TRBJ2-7	TGTGCCAGCAGCTTAGATGTGACAGGGGGCTACGAGCAGTACTTC	CASSLDVTGGYEQYF
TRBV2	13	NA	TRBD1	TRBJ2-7	TGTGCCAGCAGTCCGACAGGGGGCCACGAGCAGTACTTC	CASSPTGGHEQYF
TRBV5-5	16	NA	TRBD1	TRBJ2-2	TGTGCCAGCAGCTTGAGGGGACAGGGCAGGACGGGGGAGCTGTTTTTT	CASSLRGQGRTGELFF
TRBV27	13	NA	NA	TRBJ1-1	TGTGCCAGCAGGATAGACAGCGACACTGAAGCTTTCTTT	CASRIDSDTEAFF
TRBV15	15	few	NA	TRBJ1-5	TGTGCCACCAGCAGAGGGGGCTTCGGATCTCAGCCCCAGCATTTT	CATSRGGFGSQPQHF
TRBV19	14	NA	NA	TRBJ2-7	TGTGCCAGTAGTACCAAATCCCAGTCCTACGAGCAGTACTTC	CASSTKSQSYEQYF
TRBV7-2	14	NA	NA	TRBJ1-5	TGTGCCAGCAGCAAGACAGGAAACAATCAGCCCCAGCATTTT	CASSKTGNNQPQHF
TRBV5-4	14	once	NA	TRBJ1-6	TGTGCCAGCAGCTTGGACAGGAGTGATTCACCCCTCCACTTT	CASSLDRSDSPLHF
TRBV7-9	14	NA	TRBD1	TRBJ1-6	TGTGCCAGCAGTCACCAGGGGGACAATTCACCCCTCCACTTT	CASSHQGDNSPLHF
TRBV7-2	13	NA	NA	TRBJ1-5	TGTGCCAGCAGCTTAGCCAGGGGACAGCCCCAGCATTTT	CASSLARGQPQHF
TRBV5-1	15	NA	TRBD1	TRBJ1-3	TGCGCCAGCAGCTTACAGGGGACGAGAGGAAACACCATATATTTT	CASSLQGTRGNTIYF
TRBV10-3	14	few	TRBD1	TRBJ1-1	TGTGCCATCAGTCCGGGACAGGGGGGGACTGAAGCTTTCTTT	CAISPGQGGTEAFF
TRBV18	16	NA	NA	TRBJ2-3	TGTGCCAGCTCACCAACTTTCCGCCCAGGGGCAGATACGCAGTATTTT	CASSPTFRPGADTQYF
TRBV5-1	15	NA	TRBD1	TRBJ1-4	TGCGCCAGCAGCTTAACAGGGGGCAAGAATGAAAAACTGTTTTTT	CASSLTGGKNEKLFF
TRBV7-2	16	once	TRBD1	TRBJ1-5	TGTGCCAGCAGCTTAATCCCGGACAGGGGAAATCAGCCCCAGCATTTT	CASSLIPDRGNQPQHF
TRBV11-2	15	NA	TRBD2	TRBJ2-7	TGTACCAGCACCCTACTTGGGGGGGGAGCCTACGAGCAGTACTTC	CTSTLLGGGAYEQYF
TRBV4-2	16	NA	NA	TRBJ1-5	TGTGCCAGCAGCCCCCGCCAAGGGCAGGGTATCCAGCCCCAGCATTTT	CASSPRQGQGIQPQHF
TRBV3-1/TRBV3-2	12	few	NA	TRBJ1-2	TGTGCCAGCAGCCAAACTTCTTATGGCTACACCTTC	CASSQTSYGYTF
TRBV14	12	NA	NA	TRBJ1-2	TGTGCCAGCAGCCCCGGACTCTATGGCTACACCTTC	CASSPGLYGYTF
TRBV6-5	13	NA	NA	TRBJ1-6	TGTGCCAGCAAACAAGGGGTTAATTCACCCCTCCACTTT	CASKQGVNSPLHF